The 14 T cell receptor beta chains given below trace back to one sample, sequenced in a study of blood T cell repertoires in COVID-19. Generated by immunoSEQ multiplex PCR, the TCRdb table keeps only in-frame clones and is missing some. Here the sample spans approximately 160,000 clones, more than 85% being singletons. Sample: PBMCs or T cells enriched from blood (not recorded which). The source is a woman aged 45 to 65 who had recovered from COVID-19.

The chain is built from TRBV28 and TRBJ1-4, with D perhaps matching TRBD1 (6 bases). Looked up from germline, CDR1 is MDHEN and CDR2 is SYDVKM. This CDR3 spans 15 amino acids. Deletions cut 5 bases from V and 7 bases from J, with 17 bases between. The CDR3 DNA follows: TGTGCCAGCAGTCGCAGGGGAATGAAAGGTGAAAAACTGTTTTTT. Translated, it gives CASSRRGMKGEKLFF.

This clone was counted a single time. The CDR3 spells CATSRRDPSYYYSNQPQHF. The CDR3 DNA reads TGTGCCACCAGCAGGAGGGATCCGTCGTATTACTATAGCAATCAGCCCCAGCATTTT. The chain carries TRBV15 and TRBJ1-5; D is unclear. This CDR3 has 19 residues. Trimming took 3 bases from V and 0 from J, leaving 21 bases between them. CDR1 and CDR2 from the germline V gene are LNHNV and YYDKDF (reference sequence).

J is TRBJ2-1 and V is TRBV18; D not certain. Trimming cost V 7 bases and J 5 bases, with 12 bases left between them. CDR3 length: 13 residues. CDR1 is KGHSH and CDR2 is LQKENI in the germline V gene. The DNA for the CDR3 is TGTGCCAGCTGCGCTAGTGAACACAATGAGCAGTTCTTC. Its translation: CASCASEHNEQFF.

V usage is TRBV28 and J usage is TRBJ1-2, with 7 bases aligning to TRBD1. The CDR3 is made up of 15 amino acids. The junction had 14 bases not matched to a gene; V was cut back by 5 bases and J by 8 bases. Looked up from germline, CDR1 is MDHEN and CDR2 is SYDVKM. The CDR3 spells CASSVPDRKTGGYTF. The CDR3 coding sequence is TGTGCCAGCAGTGTACCGGACAGGAAGACAGGAGGCTACACCTTC.

The gene calls are TRBV4-1 and TRBJ1-1; the match to TRBD1 covers 7 bases. V was clipped by 4 bases and J by 2 bases; unmatched bases: 7. The CDR3 has 15 amino acids. CDR1 is MGHRA and CDR2 is YSYEKL in the germline V gene. The CDR3, as DNA: TGCGCCAGCAGCCCTACCGGGACAGCCAACACTGAAGCTTTCTTT. Translated, it gives CASSPTGTANTEAFF.

This rearrangement joins TRBV15 to TRBJ1-5; D is unclear. CDR1 LNHNV and CDR2 YYDKDF come from the germline V gene (reference sequence). V lost 0 bases, J lost 4 bases, and 7 bases lay in between. This CDR3 region has 14 residues. This CDR3 reads CATSRDGKNQPQHF. The CDR3 nucleotides read TGTGCCACCAGCAGAGACGGGAAGAATCAGCCCCAGCATTTT.

The chain joins TRBV10-1 to TRBJ2-2, with TRBD1 matching 9 bases. Germline V lookup: CDR1 WNHNN, CDR2 SYGVQD (reference sequence). This CDR3 is built from 16 residues. J lost 7 bases, V lost 6 bases, and 12 bases had no gene match. The CDR3, as DNA: TGCGCCAGCAGCTCTTCAGACAGGGGGTATAACGGGGAGCTGTTTTTT. It yields the protein CASSSSDRGYNGELFF.

This chain joins TRBV7-9 and TRBJ2-1, with 9 bases lining up with TRBD2. The CDR3 covers 18 residues. CDR1 is SEHNR and CDR2 is FQNEAQ in the germline V gene (reference sequence). V trimming: 5 bases; J trimming: 3 bases; junction bases outside the gene matches: 14. DNA of the CDR3: TGTGCCAGCAGCGCTGAGCCGACTAGCGGTTCCTTCTACAATGAGCAGTTCTTC. This codes for CASSAEPTSGSFYNEQFF.

This chain links TRBV6-5 with TRBJ1-2; D is unresolved. Per the germline V gene, CDR1 is MNHEY and CDR2 is SVGAGI. The CDR3 is made up of 14 amino acids. V was cut by 1 base and J by 1 base, with 7 bases left in between. CDR3 protein: CASSYLPVNYGYTF. Here the CDR3 DNA reads TGTGCCAGCAGTTACTTGCCAGTTAACTATGGCTACACCTTC.

The genes are TRBV15 and TRBJ2-1; 13 nucleotides line up with TRBD2. This CDR3 spans 15 amino acids. V dropped 3 bases and J dropped 8; count of bases not matched to a gene: 4. CDR1 LNHNV and CDR2 YYDKDF come from the germline V gene (reference sequence). CDR3 sequence (DNA): TGTGCCACCAGCAGTGGACTAGCGGGAGAGGATGAGCAGTTCTTC. It specifies CATSSGLAGEDEQFF.

The chain uses TRBV7-9 and TRBJ2-5; perhaps TRBD2 as D (6 bases). CDR3 length equals 17 residues. Looked up from germline, CDR1 is SEHNR and CDR2 is FQNEAQ (reference sequence). Trimming took 0 bases from V and 1 from J, leaving 15 bases between them. The CDR3 DNA reads TGTGCCAGCAGCTTAGCGCTCATTAGCGGAGTCCAAGAGACCCAGTACTTC. Protein sequence: CASSLALISGVQETQYF.

For the CDR3, the DNA is TGTGCCAGCTCACCAGATGTTGGCAGGGTCACTGAAGCTTTCTTT. Its translation is CASSPDVGRVTEAFF. V is TRBV18 and J is TRBJ1-1, with D perhaps matching TRBD1 (5 bases). Germline assignment: CDR1 KGHSH and CDR2 LQKENI. V was trimmed by 2 bases and J by 4 bases, leaving 14 bases between them. The length of the CDR3 is 15 residues.

This clone is a singleton in its sample. At one end, the junction sequence differs from germline, possibly due to a read error. The rearrangement uses TRBV3-1 (or the pseudogene TRBV3-2) and TRBJ2-2; D might be TRBD1 or TRBD2, each matching 6 bases. Per the germline V gene, CDR1 is LGHDT and CDR2 is YNNKEL (reference sequence). The CDR3 has 14 amino acids. The chain's CDR3 is CASTQGGRNGELFF. The CDR3 DNA is TGTGCCAGCACCCAAGGGGGGCGGAACGGGGAGCTGTTTTTT.

The chain carries TRBV5-1 and TRBJ2-3; TRBD2 matches 7 bases. The CDR3 is made up of 16 amino acids. Germline V gene sequence: CDR1 SGHRS, CDR2 YFSETQ. V dropped 4 bases and J dropped 3; count of bases not matched to a gene: 11. The CDR3 bases are TGCGCCAGCAGCCTGTGGGGGGGAGCACGGACAGATACGCAGTATTTT. This codes for CASSLWGGARTDTQYF. Drawing the rest from reference TRBV5-1 and TRBJ2-3, the complete variable domain is KAGVTQTPRYLIKTRGQQVTLSCSPISGHRSVSWYQQTPGQGLQFLFEYFSETQRNKGNFPGRFSGRQFSNSRSEMNVSTLELGDSALYLCASSLWGGARTDTQYFGPGTRLTVL.